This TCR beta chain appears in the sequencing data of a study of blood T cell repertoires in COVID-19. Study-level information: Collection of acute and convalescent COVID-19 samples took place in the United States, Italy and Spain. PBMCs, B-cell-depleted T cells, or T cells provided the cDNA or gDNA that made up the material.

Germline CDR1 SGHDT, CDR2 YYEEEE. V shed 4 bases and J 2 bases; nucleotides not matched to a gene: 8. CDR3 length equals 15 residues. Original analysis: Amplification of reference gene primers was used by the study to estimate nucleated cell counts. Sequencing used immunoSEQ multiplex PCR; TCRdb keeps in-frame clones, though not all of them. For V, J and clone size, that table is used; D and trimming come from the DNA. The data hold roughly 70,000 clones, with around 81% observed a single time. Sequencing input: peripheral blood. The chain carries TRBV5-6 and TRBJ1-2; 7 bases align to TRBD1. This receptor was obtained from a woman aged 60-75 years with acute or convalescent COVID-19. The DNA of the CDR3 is TGTGCCAGCAGCCCCCAGGGCAGGGGGAACTATGGCTACACCTTC. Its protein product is CASSPQGRGNYGYTF.